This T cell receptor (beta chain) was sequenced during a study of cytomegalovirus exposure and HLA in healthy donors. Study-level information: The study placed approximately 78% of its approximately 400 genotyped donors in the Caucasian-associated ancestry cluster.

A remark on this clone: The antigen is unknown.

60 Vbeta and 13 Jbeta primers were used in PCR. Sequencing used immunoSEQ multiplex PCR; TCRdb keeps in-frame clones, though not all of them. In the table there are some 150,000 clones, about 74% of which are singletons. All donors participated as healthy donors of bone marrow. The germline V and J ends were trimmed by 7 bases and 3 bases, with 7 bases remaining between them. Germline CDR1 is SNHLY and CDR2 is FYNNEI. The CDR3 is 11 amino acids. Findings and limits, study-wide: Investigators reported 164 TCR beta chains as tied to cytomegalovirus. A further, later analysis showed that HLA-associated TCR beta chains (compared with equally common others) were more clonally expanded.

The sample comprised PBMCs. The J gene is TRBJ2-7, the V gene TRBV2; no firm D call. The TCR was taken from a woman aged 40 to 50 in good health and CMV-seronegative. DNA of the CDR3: TGTGCCAGCACGCGGAGCTACGAGCAGTACTTC. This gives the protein CASTRSYEQYF.